This TCR beta chain was sequenced in a study of blood T cell repertoires in COVID-19. Turning to the study itself: Samples came from the United States, Italy and Spain, spanning acute and convalescent COVID-19. The cDNA or gDNA used as material had been derived from T cells, B-cell-depleted T cells, or PBMCs.

Here immunoSEQ multiplex PCR was the method, and the copy in TCRdb shows in-frame clones only, minus some. The sample lists under 200,000 clones, approximately 86% occurring once. In terms of age and location, participants ranged from roughly 18 to 100 years and lived in roughly 22 US areas. Cohort placement rested on clinical history that participants reported themselves. CDR1 and CDR2 from the germline V gene are MNHEY and SMNVEV (reference sequence). This CDR3 is 16 amino acids long. Trimming stripped 6 bases from V and 0 bases from J, with 15 bases between. The sequence came from a woman in her sixties or seventies with acute COVID-19. The sequenced sample consisted of PBMCs or T cells enriched from blood (not recorded which). V is TRBV27 and J is TRBJ1-5; perhaps TRBD1 as D (5 bases). CDR3 amino acids: CASRITGPYSNQPQHF. The CDR3 DNA reads TGTGCCAGCAGGATCACAGGACCATATAGCAATCAGCCCCAGCATTTT.